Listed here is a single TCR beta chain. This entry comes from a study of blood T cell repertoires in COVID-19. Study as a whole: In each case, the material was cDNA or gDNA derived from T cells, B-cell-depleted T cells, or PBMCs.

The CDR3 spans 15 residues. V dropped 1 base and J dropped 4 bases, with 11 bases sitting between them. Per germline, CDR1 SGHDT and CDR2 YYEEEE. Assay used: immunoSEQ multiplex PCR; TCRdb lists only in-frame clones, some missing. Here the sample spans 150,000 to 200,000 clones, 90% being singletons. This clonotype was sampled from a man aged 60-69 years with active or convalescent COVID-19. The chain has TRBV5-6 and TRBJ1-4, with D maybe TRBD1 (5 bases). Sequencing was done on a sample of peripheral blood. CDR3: CASSLQSGFNEKLFF. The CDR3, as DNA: TGTGCCAGCAGCTTGCAGTCAGGGTTTAATGAAAAACTGTTTTTT.